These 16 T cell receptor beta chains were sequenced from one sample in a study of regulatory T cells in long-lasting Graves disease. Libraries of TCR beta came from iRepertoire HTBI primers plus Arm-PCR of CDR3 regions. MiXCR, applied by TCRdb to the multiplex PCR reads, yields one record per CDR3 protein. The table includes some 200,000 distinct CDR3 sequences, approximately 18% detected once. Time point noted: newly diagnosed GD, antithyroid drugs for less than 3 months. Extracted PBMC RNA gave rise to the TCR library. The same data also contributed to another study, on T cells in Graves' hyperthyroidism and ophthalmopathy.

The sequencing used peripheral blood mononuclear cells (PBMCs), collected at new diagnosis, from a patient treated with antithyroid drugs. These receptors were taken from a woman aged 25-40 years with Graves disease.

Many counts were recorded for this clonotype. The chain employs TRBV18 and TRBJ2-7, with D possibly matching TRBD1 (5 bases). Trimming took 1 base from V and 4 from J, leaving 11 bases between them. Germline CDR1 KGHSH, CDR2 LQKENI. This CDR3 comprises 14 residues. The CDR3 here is CASSPQSQEYEQYF. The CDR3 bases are TGTGCCAGCTCACCACAATCACAGGAATACGAGCAGTACTTC.

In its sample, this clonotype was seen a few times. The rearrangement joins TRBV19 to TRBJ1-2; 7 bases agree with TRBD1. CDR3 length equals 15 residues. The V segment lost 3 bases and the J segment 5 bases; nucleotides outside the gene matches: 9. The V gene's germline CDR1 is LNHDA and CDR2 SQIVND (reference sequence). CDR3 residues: CASSIPSGTVYGYTF. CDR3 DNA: TGTGCCAGTAGTATTCCATCCGGGACAGTATATGGCTACACCTTC.

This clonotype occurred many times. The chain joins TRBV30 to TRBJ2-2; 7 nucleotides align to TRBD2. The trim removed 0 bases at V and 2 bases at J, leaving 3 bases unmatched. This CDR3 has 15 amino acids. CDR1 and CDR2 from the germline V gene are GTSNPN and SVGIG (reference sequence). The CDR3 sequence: CAWSVGLGNTGELFF. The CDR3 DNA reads TGTGCCTGGAGTGTAGGACTAGGCAACACCGGGGAGCTGTTTTTT.

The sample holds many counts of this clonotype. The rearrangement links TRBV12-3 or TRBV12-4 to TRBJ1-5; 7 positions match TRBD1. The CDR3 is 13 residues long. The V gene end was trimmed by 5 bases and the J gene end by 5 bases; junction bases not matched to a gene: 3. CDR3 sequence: CASSRQGHQPQHF. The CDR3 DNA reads TGTGCCAGCAGTCGACAGGGTCATCAGCCCCAGCATTTT.

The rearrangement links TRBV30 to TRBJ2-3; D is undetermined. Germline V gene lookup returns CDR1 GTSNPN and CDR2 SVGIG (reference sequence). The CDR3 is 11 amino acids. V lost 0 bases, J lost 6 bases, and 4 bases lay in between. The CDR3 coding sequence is TGTGCCTGGAGTGTGACTGATACGCAGTATTTT. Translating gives CAWSVTDTQYF.

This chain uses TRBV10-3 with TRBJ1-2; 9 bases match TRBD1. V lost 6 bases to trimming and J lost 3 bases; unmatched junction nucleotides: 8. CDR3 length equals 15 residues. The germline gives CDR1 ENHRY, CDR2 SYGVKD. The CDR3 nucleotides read TGTGCCATCAGGCCCGGGACAGGGCCCGACTATGGCTACACCTTC. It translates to CAIRPGTGPDYGYTF.

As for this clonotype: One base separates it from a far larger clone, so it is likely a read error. The CDR3, as DNA: TGTGCCAGCAGTTTTCCGAGGGCGGCAGCTTTCTTT. This codes for CASSFPRAAAFF. The chain is built from TRBV27 and TRBJ1-1; no clear D gene. Germline lookup yields CDR1 MNHEY and CDR2 SMNVEV (reference sequence). Trimming removed 3 bases from V and 10 bases from J, with 12 bases in between. This CDR3 spans 12 amino acids.

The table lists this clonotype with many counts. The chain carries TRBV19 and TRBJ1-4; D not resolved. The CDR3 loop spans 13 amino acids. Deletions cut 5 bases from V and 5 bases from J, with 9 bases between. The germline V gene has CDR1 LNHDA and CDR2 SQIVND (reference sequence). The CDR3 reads CASSSGLNEKLFF. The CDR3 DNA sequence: TGTGCCAGTAGTTCCGGGTTGAATGAAAAACTGTTTTTT.

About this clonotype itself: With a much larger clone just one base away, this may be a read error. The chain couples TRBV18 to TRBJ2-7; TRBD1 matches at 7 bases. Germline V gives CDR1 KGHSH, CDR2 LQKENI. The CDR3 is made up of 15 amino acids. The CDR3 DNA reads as TGTGCCAGCTCACAAGACAGGGCCTCCTCCTACGAGCAGCACTTC. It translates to CASSQDRASSYEQHF.

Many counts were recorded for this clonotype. Here the CDR3 reads CASSPPPGVFALSGANVLTF. The DNA of the CDR3 is TGTGCCAGCAGCCCCCCACCAGGGGTCTTTGCCCTCTCTGGGGCCAACGTCCTGACTTTC. This sequence joins TRBV14 and TRBJ2-6, with a possible D match to TRBD1 (6 bases). Trimming left V 4 bases short and J 0 bases short, with 22 bases between. The CDR3 has 20 amino acids. Germline V lookup: CDR1 SGHDN, CDR2 FVKESK. The full variable domain, rest sourced from reference TRBV14 and TRBJ2-6, is EAGVTQFPSHSVIEKGQTVTLRCDPISGHDNLYWYRRVMGKEIKFLLHFVKESKQDESGMPNNRFLAERTGGTYSTLKVQPAELEDSGVYFCASSPPPGVFALSGANVLTFGAGSRLTVL.

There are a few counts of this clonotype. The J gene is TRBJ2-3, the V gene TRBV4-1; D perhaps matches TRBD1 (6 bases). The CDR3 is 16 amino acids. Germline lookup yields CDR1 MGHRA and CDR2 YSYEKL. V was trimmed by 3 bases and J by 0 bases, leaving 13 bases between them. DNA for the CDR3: TGCGCCAGCAGCCAGAAGACAGGATGGAGCACAGATACGCAGTATTTT. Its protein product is CASSQKTGWSTDTQYF.

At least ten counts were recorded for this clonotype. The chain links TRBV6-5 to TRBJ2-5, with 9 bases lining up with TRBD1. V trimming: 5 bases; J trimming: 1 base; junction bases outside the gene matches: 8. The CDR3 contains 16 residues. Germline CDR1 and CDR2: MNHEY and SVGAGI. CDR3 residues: CASSTSTGGGQETQYF. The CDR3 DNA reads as TGTGCCAGCAGTACCTCGACAGGGGGGGGCCAAGAGACCCAGTACTTC.

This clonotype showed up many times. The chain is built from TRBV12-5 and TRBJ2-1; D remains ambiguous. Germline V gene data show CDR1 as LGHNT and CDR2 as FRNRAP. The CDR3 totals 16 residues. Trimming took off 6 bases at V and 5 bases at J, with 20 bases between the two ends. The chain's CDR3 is CASGLRRLAWNNEQFF. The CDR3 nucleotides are TGTGCTAGTGGGCTACGAAGGTTAGCATGGAACAATGAGCAGTTCTTC.

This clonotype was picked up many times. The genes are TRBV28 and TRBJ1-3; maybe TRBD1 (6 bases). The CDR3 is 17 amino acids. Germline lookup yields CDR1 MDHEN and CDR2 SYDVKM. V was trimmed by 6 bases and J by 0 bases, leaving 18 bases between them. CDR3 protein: CASSPTRTASSGNTIYF. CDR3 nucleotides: TGTGCCAGCAGCCCTACCCGGACAGCTAGCTCTGGAAACACCATATATTTT.

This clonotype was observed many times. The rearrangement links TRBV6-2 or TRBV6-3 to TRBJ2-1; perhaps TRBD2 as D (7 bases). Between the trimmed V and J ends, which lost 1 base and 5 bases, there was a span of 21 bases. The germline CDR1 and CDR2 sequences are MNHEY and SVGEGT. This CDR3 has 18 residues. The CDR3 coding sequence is TGTGCCAGCAGTTACTTCCGAAGGGGGGGAGCGGTTAACAATGAGCAGTTCTTC. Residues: CASSYFRRGGAVNNEQFF.

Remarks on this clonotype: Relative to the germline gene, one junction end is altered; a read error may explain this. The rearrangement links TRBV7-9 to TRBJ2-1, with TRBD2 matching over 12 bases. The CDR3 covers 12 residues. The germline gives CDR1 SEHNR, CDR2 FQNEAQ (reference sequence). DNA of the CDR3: TGTGCCAGCAGCTATCTAGCGGGAGGGCGAATCTTC. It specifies CASSYLAGGRIF.